The rows below give T cell receptor beta chains drawn from one sample of a study of blood T cell repertoires in COVID-19. Repertoires were generated with immunoSEQ multiplex PCR, while TCRdb's copy carries only in-frame clones and drops some. Of 200,000 to 300,000 clones in the sample, almost 85% were seen once. Sequencing was performed on peripheral blood. The receptors were gathered from a man over 45 with acute or convalescent COVID-19. Each CDR3 is given with its conserved first and last residue. Clone size, where shown, is once, few, many, or a class for clones that have expanded.

abundance,j_gene,v_gene,CDR3aa
-,TRBJ1-6,TRBV5-1,CASSLQGSSYNSPLHF
-,TRBJ1-3,TRBV9,CASSVAGKDTIYF
-,TRBJ1-1,TRBV11-2,CASSNDRGTEAFF
-,TRBJ1-1,TRBV7-2,CASSSYRARQGTEAFF
-,TRBJ2-3,TRBV7-3,CASSSRGSGTTDTQYF
-,TRBJ1-6,TRBV12-3/TRBV12-4,CASSFPDSPLHF
-,TRBJ2-3,TRBV5-4,CASSGPGSTDTQYF
-,TRBJ2-7,TRBV11-3,CASSIMADSYEQYF
-,TRBJ2-1,TRBV5-1,CASSSLAHPSGEQFF
-,TRBJ1-1,TRBV11-2,CASSLVANGRAAFF
-,TRBJ1-3,TRBV29-1,CSVALDRSSGNTIYF
many,TRBJ1-4,TRBV4-1,CASSHSGGNEKLFF
-,TRBJ2-5,TRBV10-1,CASSTGDYQETQYF
-,TRBJ1-2,TRBV6-5,CASSYIGASYGYTF
-,TRBJ2-1,TRBV4-2,CASSQEYNEQFF
-,TRBJ1-5,TRBV2,CASSLRTDYSNQPQHF
few,TRBJ1-6,TRBV6-4,CASSVGQDNSPLHF
-,TRBJ2-3,TRBV4-1,CASSQVWASLTDTQYF
-,TRBJ2-1,TRBV9,CASSAPGVSSYNEQFF
-,TRBJ1-2,TRBV7-9,CASSFPTGAFRGYTF
-,TRBJ2-7,TRBV5-6,CASSLGARGNYEQYF
-,TRBJ1-3,TRBV12-3/TRBV12-4,CASNDRGHTIYF
-,TRBJ2-7,TRBV6-1,CASSEPPFPGEQYF
-,TRBJ1-5,TRBV2,CASSSGFSNQPQHF
-,TRBJ2-3,TRBV2,CASSERASGDTQYF
-,TRBJ1-6,TRBV4-1,CASSQGRPFGGDSPLHF
-,TRBJ2-4,TRBV28,CASSIPGQGAMRNIQYF
-,TRBJ2-7,TRBV6-5,CASSYSKGQYYEQYF
-,TRBJ2-5,TRBV11-2,CASSQGHWETQYF
-,TRBJ1-2,TRBV6-1,CASSEYWQGYGYTF
-,TRBJ2-3,TRBV6-5,CASSFARPLTDTQYF
-,TRBJ2-7,TRBV7-9,CASSPQGFAYEQYF
-,TRBJ1-5,TRBV3-1/TRBV3-2,CASSQQGQPQHF
-,TRBJ1-1,TRBV18,CASSPPGGEAFF
-,TRBJ1-5,TRBV27,CASSLSGQGADQPQHF
-,TRBJ2-7,TRBV6-2/TRBV6-3,CASSYPNTGTGSYEQYF
once,TRBJ2-1,TRBV4-1,CASRSGIGGNEQFF
-,TRBJ1-6,TRBV11-2,CASSLGGRSSPLHF
-,TRBJ2-7,TRBV19,CASSLLAGVSYEQYF
-,TRBJ1-1,TRBV6-5,CASRTLTGMNTEAFF
-,TRBJ2-7,TRBV5-1,CASSLVDKIYEQYF